Described below is a single T cell receptor beta chain sequence and its context. What it recognizes is unknown. The sample belongs to a study of neoadjuvant anti-PD-1 for oral cavity cancer. The overall study: Most patients had three to four biweekly doses of 3 mg/kg nivolumab before resection. Study results and caveats: With three patients per group, TCR findings need larger cohorts.

Germline V gives CDR1 MDHEN, CDR2 SYDVKM. The V segment lost 8 bases and the J segment 8 bases; nucleotides outside the gene matches: 14. The CDR3 sequence is 14 residues long. Noted time point: after neoadjuvant nivolumab, at surgical resection. Patients had newly diagnosed, untreated stage II-IVA oral cavity squamous cell carcinoma. Libraries were prepared by immunoSEQ multiplex PCR; TCRdb keeps only in-frame clonotypes and omits some of them. The sample comprises 35,000 to 50,000 clones, around 79% of which are singletons, and roughly 5% rests with the top ten. The input for sequencing was PBMCs, taken after nivolumab (anti-PD-1) treatment. The sequence was obtained from a person aged 35-79 years with oral cavity squamous cell carcinoma. The genes are TRBV28 and TRBJ1-2; TRBD1 matches at 7 bases. In DNA form, the CDR3 reads TGTGCCAGCGCCCCTACGACAGGGTCGGGCGGCTACACCTTC. This encodes CASAPTTGSGGYTF.